Listed here are 4 T cell receptor beta chains from one sample, sequenced in a study of regulatory T cells in long-lasting Graves disease. Researchers made TCR beta libraries by using iRepertoire HTBI primers and running Arm-PCR on CDR3 regions. Each CDR3 protein gets one entry after TCRdb re-called the multiplex PCR reads with MiXCR. The table includes a few hundred thousand distinct CDR3 sequences, roughly 10% detected once. Regarding time point: newly diagnosed GD, antithyroid drugs for less than 3 months. Extracted PBMC RNA gave rise to the TCR library. A further study also used this sample, focusing on T cells in Graves' hyperthyroidism and ophthalmopathy.

The starting material was peripheral blood mononuclear cells (PBMCs), obtained at new diagnosis, from a patient treated with antithyroid drugs. The receptors here all came from a woman aged 18-29 years with Graves disease.

In this sample, this clonotype turned up many times. V gene TRBV20-1 combines with J gene TRBJ2-2, with D possibly matching TRBD2 (6 bases). CDR3 length: 12 amino acids. The ends were cut back, 3 bases at V and 7 bases at J, with 9 bases in the middle. The germline gives CDR1 DFQATT, CDR2 SNEGSKA (reference sequence). DNA of the CDR3: TGCAGTGCTAGGTCGGGGGTCGGGGAGCTGTTTTTT. Translation: CSARSGVGELFF.

This clonotype came up many times. The gene calls are TRBV20-1 and TRBJ1-2; 10 bases are shared with TRBD1. The CDR3 spans 16 residues. Trimming took 4 bases from V and 3 from J; bases not matched to a gene: 11. CDR1 is DFQATT and CDR2 is SNEGSKA in the germline V gene (reference sequence). In DNA form, the CDR3 reads TGCAGTGCTACCTCTCCCCGGGACAGGGGCCACTATGGCTACACCTTC. Protein sequence: CSATSPRDRGHYGYTF.

This clonotype was observed once. One end of the junction does not line up with germline, which may come from a read error. The V and J genes are TRBV5-5 and TRBJ1-1, with 10 bases matching TRBD1. Germline V gene data show CDR1 as SGHKS and CDR2 as YYEKEE (reference sequence). This CDR3 is 14 amino acids long. This CDR3 reads CASSWGQGWTETFF. In nucleotides, the CDR3 is TGTGCCAGCAGCTGGGGACAGGGGTGGACTGAAACTTTCTTT.

This clonotype was detected ten times or more. The chain carries TRBV4-1 and TRBJ2-7, with 7 bases aligning to TRBD1. The CDR3 is 15 residues long. The germline V gene has CDR1 MGHRA and CDR2 YSYEKL. V was pared by 6 bases and J by 2 bases, with 10 bases of the junction left unmatched. The CDR3 DNA reads as TGCGCCAGCAGACCCCACGACAGGGCAGCCTACGAGCAGTACTTC. It encodes CASRPHDRAAYEQYF.